The T cell receptor beta chain under discussion was sequenced for a study of CD8 T cells in Susac syndrome. V lost 0 bases to trimming and J lost 5 bases, with 8 bases between them. CDR1 MGHRA and CDR2 YSYEKL come from the germline V gene. The CDR3 length is 13 residues. cDNA came from approximately 0.5 to 1 ug RNA primed by random hexamers. TCRdb fed the immunoSEQ multiplex PCR reads into MiXCR, producing one record per CDR3 protein. The table includes around 200,000 distinct CDR3 sequences, about 94% detected once. The TCR was taken from a human donor with multiple sclerosis. The chain is built from TRBV4-1 and TRBJ2-7; D remains unclear. The sequenced sample was CD8+ T cells from PBMCs. CDR3 amino acids: CASSQDIMDEQYF. The DNA for the CDR3 is TGCGCCAGCAGCCAAGATATTATGGACGAGCAGTACTTC.